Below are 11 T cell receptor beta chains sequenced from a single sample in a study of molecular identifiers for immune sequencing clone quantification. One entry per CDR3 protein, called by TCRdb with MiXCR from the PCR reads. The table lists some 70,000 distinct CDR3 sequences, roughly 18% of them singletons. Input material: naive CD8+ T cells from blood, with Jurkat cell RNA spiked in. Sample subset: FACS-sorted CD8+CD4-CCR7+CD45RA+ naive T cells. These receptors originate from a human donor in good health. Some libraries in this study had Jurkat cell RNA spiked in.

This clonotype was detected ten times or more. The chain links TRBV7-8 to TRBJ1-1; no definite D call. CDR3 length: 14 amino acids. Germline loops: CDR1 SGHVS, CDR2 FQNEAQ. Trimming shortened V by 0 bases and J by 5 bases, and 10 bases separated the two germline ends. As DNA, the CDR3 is TGTGCCAGCAGCTTAGCAGGTGTCAGAACTGAAGCTTTCTTT. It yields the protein CASSLAGVRTEAFF. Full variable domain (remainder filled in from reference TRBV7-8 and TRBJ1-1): GAGVSQSPRYKVAKRGQDVALRCDPISGHVSLFWYQQALGQGPEFLTYFQNEAQLDKSGLPSDRFFAERPEGSVSTLKIQRTQQEDSAVYLCASSLAGVRTEAFFGQGTRLTVV.

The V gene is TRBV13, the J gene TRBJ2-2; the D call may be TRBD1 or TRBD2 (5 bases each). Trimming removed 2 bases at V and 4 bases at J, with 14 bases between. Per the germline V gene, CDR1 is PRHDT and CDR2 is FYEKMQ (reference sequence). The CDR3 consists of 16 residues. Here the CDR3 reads CASSLRGVGVTGELFF. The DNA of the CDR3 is TGTGCCAGCAGCTTAAGGGGAGTAGGGGTCACCGGGGAGCTGTTTTTT.

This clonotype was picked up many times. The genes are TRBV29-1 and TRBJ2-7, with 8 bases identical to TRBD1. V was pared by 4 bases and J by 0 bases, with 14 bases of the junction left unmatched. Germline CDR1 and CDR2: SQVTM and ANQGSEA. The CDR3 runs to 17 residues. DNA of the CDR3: TGCAGCGTTGTTGGGCAGGGGGCTCCTAGCCCCTCCTACGAGCAGTACTTC. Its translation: CSVVGQGAPSPSYEQYF.

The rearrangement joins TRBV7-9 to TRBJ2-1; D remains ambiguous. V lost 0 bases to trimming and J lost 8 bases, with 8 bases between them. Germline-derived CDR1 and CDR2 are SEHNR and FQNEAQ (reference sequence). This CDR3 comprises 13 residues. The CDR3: CASSLALRDEQFF. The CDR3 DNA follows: TGTGCCAGCAGCTTAGCGCTTCGGGATGAGCAGTTCTTC.

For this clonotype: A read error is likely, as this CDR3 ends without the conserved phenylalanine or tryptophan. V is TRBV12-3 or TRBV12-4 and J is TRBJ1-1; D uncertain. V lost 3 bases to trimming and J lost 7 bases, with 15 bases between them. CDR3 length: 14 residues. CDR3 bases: TGTGCCAGCAGTTTCTCAGACTTTCGGGGTGAAGCTTTCTCT. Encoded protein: CASSFSDFRGEAFS.

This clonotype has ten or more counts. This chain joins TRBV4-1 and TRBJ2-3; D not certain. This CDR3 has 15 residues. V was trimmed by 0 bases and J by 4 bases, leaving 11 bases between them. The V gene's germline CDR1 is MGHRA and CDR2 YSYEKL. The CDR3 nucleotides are TGCGCCAGCAGCCAAGATCCTAACCTCCCAGATACGCAGTATTTT. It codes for CASSQDPNLPDTQYF.

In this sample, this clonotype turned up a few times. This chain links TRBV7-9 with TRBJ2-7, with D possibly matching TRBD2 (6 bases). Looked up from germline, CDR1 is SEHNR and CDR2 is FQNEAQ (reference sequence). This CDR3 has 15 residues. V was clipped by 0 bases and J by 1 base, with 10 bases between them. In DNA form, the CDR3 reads TGTGCCAGCAGCTTAGCTCTGGGACTGTCCTACGAGCAGTACTTC. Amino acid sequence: CASSLALGLSYEQYF.

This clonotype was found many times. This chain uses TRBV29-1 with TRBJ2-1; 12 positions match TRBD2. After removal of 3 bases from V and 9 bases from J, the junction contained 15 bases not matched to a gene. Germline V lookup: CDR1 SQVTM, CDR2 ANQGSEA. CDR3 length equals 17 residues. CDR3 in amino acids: CSVDLPSSGRAYGEQFF. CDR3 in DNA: TGCAGCGTTGACCTCCCATCTAGCGGGAGGGCCTACGGTGAGCAGTTCTTC.

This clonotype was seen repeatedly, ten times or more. The CDR3 bases are TGCGCCAGCAGCCAGTTACTAGGCAGCACAGATACGCAGTATTTT. Protein sequence: CASSQLLGSTDTQYF. The chain links TRBV5-1 to TRBJ2-3; maybe TRBD2 (5 bases). V was cut by 4 bases and J by 0 bases, with 12 bases left in between. In germline, CDR1 is SGHRS, CDR2 YFSETQ. The CDR3 is made up of 15 amino acids.

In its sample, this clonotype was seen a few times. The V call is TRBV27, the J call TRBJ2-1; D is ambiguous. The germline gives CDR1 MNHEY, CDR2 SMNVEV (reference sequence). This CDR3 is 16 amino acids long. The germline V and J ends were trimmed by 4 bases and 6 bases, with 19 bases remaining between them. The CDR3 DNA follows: TGTGCCAGCAGTTCCTTACTACCCCAGTCGGTCAATGAGCAGTTCTTC. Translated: CASSSLLPQSVNEQFF.

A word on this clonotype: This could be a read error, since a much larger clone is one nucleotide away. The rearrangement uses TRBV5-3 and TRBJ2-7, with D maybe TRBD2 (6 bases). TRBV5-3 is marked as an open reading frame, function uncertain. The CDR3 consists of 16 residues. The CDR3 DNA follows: TGTGCCAGCAGCTCACCTCTAGCGTCAAGCTCCTACGAGCAGTACTTC. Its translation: CASSSPLASSSYEQYF.